Each of the 21 T cell receptor beta chains below was sequenced from the same sample in a study of T cells after yellow fever vaccination (dated by TCRdb to the late 2010s). Per the publication, the treatment or condition label means: live attenuated yellow fever vaccine strain. The library came from 5' RACE. Instrument used: Illumina HiSeq 2500. Starting from the raw public reads, TCRdb applied fastp trimming at Q25, assembled clones with MiXCR and retained in-frame beta chains. Rows with a matching CDR3 protein are joined into one entry that keeps the most common DNA and genes. The sample profile shows fewer than 350,000 distinct CDR3 sequences; 8.7% of them were found once. The ten largest clones take up about a sixth of the sample. This specimen consisted of PBMCs, obtained on the day of the first yellow fever vaccination. The source of these receptors is a man between 18 and 35 years old who received the YFV17D yellow fever vaccine.

This clonotype has more than one count but fewer than ten. This sequence joins TRBV6-1 and TRBJ1-5, with TRBD1 matching 7 bases. V gave up 5 bases and J gave up 6 bases; unmatched junction bases: 13. The CDR3 totals 16 residues. Germline CDR1 reads MNHNS; CDR2 reads SASEGT. The CDR3 loop reads CASSTKGTVQGQPQHF. The DNA of the CDR3 is TGTGCCAGCAGTACCAAAGGGACAGTTCAAGGTCAGCCCCAGCATTTT.

The rearrangement links TRBV12-3 or TRBV12-4 to TRBJ1-2; D unresolved. The CDR3 extends over 13 amino acids. V was cut by 6 bases and J by 8 bases, with 16 bases left in between. The CDR3 DNA reads as TGTGCCAGCAGCCAACTTCGGGTGGAAGGCTACACCTTC. Translating gives CASSQLRVEGYTF.

The chain uses TRBV6-1 and TRBJ2-5, with TRBD2 matching 9 bases. V gave up 5 bases and J gave up 2 bases; unmatched junction bases: 6. CDR3 length equals 15 residues. Germline loops: CDR1 MNHNS, CDR2 SASEGT. Here the CDR3 reads CASSPTSGEQETQYF. CDR3 DNA sequence: TGTGCCAGCAGTCCGACTAGCGGCGAACAAGAGACCCAGTACTTC.

This clonotype was seen more than once but under ten times. V usage is TRBV5-1 and J usage is TRBJ1-2; 8 positions agree with TRBD1. This CDR3 region has 14 residues. Germline V gives CDR1 SGHRS, CDR2 YFSETQ. The trim removed 1 base at V and 8 bases at J, leaving 7 bases unmatched. The CDR3 loop reads CASSLNRQGSGYTF. CDR3 nucleotide sequence: TGCGCCAGCAGCTTGAACAGACAGGGGAGCGGCTACACCTTC. Complete variable domain (other parts from reference TRBV5-1 and TRBJ1-2): KAGVTQTPRYLIKTRGQQVTLSCSPISGHRSVSWYQQTPGQGLQFLFEYFSETQRNKGNFPGRFSGRQFSNSRSEMNVSTLELGDSALYLCASSLNRQGSGYTFGSGTRLTVV.

The sample holds many counts of this clonotype. The J gene is TRBJ2-5, the V gene TRBV29-1; D may correspond to TRBD1 or TRBD2 (5 bases each). Germline V gene lookup returns CDR1 SQVTM and CDR2 ANQGSEA. The V end lost 4 bases, the J end lost 5 bases, and 11 bases lay between the germline ends. The CDR3 has 12 residues. The CDR3 spells CSVVVGVETQYF. The CDR3 DNA follows: TGCAGCGTTGTTGTGGGGGTGGAGACCCAGTACTTC. Complete variable domain (other parts from reference TRBV29-1 and TRBJ2-5): SAVISQKPSRDICQRGTSLTIQCQVDSQVTMMFWYRQQPGQSLTLIATANQGSEATYESGFVIDKFPISRPNLTFSTLTVSNMSPEDSSIYLCSVVVGVETQYFGPGTRLLVL.

This rearrangement joins TRBV4-3 to TRBJ1-3, with D hard to call. Germline lookup yields CDR1 LGHNA and CDR2 YSLEER. CDR3 size: 15 residues. Trimming removed 0 bases from V and 0 bases from J, with 6 bases in between. DNA of the CDR3: TGCGCCAGCAGCCAAGACGTGAGCTCTGGAAACACCATATATTTT. It translates to CASSQDVSSGNTIYF.

The V and J genes are TRBV6-5 and TRBJ1-2; 7 bases map to TRBD1. With 4 bases clipped from V and 7 bases from J, the junction kept 12 bases outside the gene matches. The CDR3 totals 15 residues. CDR1 MNHEY and CDR2 SVGAGI come from the germline V gene. Written as DNA, the CDR3 is TGTGCCAGCAGTTCCCTCAGGGAGGGGGCGGTTGGCTACACCTTC. It codes for CASSSLREGAVGYTF.

The rearrangement links TRBV6-2 or TRBV6-3 to TRBJ2-1, with TRBD1 matching 9 bases. Trimming took 7 bases from V and 9 from J; bases not matched to a gene: 7. Per germline, CDR1 MNHEY and CDR2 SVGEGT. The CDR3 totals 13 residues. CDR3 nucleotide sequence: TGTGCCAGCAAATGGGACAGGGTCGGTGAGCAGTTCTTC. Protein: CASKWDRVGEQFF.

There are many counts of this clonotype. The chain carries TRBV15 and TRBJ2-1; TRBD2 might be the D (7 bases). The CDR3 loop spans 16 amino acids. V shed 3 bases and J shed 5 bases, with 17 bases lying between them. Germline V gene lookup returns CDR1 LNHNV and CDR2 YYDKDF (reference sequence). CDR3 coding DNA: TGTGCCACCAGCAGCCGGGGGGATGGGGGCAACAATGAGCAGTTCTTC. It translates to CATSSRGDGGNNEQFF.

This clonotype came up a few times. This chain joins TRBV11-2 and TRBJ2-5, with 9 bases lining up with TRBD2. The V segment lost 1 base and the J segment 4 bases; nucleotides outside the gene matches: 4. Germline loops: CDR1 SGHAT, CDR2 FQNNGV. The CDR3 runs 15 residues. The CDR3 is CASSLVGTSRETQYF. Written as DNA, the CDR3 is TGTGCCAGCAGCTTAGTGGGGACTAGCAGAGAGACCCAGTACTTC.

The CDR3 sequence: CASSWSLRGGTDTQYF. DNA of the CDR3: TGCGCCAGCAGCTGGTCTTTGCGGGGGGGCACAGATACGCAGTATTTT. The chain employs TRBV5-1 and TRBJ2-3; TRBD2 aligns across 8 bases. Germline V gene sequence: CDR1 SGHRS, CDR2 YFSETQ. This CDR3 has 16 amino acids. Trimming took 3 bases from V and 1 from J; bases not matched to a gene: 7.

This clonotype has more than one count but fewer than ten. V and J are TRBV6-1 and TRBJ2-7; D uncertain. This CDR3 contains 13 residues. V dropped 6 bases and J dropped 3 bases, with 12 bases sitting between them. The V gene's germline CDR1 is MNHNS and CDR2 SASEGT. The CDR3 bases are TGTGCCAGCAGCCTGCTTGAAATCTACGAGCAGTACGTC. Translated: CASSLLEIYEQYV.

V usage is TRBV18 and J usage is TRBJ1-5, with 10 bases matching TRBD1. Germline values: CDR1 KGHSH, CDR2 LQKENI. The CDR3 loop spans 15 amino acids. V gave up 0 bases and J gave up 7 bases; unmatched junction bases: 3. Here the CDR3 DNA reads TGTGCCAGCTCACCACCGGCGGGACAGGGGCAGCCCCAGCATTTT. Its protein product is CASSPPAGQGQPQHF.

This clonotype was observed a handful of times. This rearrangement joins TRBV4-1 to TRBJ1-1; D not certain. The CDR3 has 12 residues. Trimming left V 8 bases short and J 1 base short, with 8 bases between. The germline CDR1 and CDR2 sequences are MGHRA and YSYEKL. The CDR3 nucleotides read TGCGCCAGCGGGCAGCAGAACACTGAAGCTTTCTTT. Translated: CASGQQNTEAFF.

This clonotype was observed many times. A junction end diverges from the germline sequence, so it may reflect a read error. V and J are TRBV5-1 and TRBJ1-1, with D possibly TRBD1 on 5 matching bases. Germline V CDR1 and CDR2: SGHRS, YFSETQ. CDR3 size: 14 residues. CDR3 sequence reads: CASSLVTGDTEAFF. The CDR3 DNA reads TGTGCCAGCAGCTTGGTTACGGGGGACACTGAAGCTTTCTTT. Supplemented by reference TRBV5-1 and TRBJ1-1, the full variable domain reads KAGVTQTPRYLIKTRGQQVTLSCSPISGHRSVSWYQQTPGQGLQFLFEYFSETQRNKGNFPGRFSGRQFSNSRSEMNVSTLELGDSALYLCASSLVTGDTEAFFGQGTRLTVV.

There are many counts of this clonotype. The V gene is TRBV20-1, the J gene TRBJ2-7, with 13 bases matching TRBD2. Per the germline V gene, CDR1 is DFQATT and CDR2 is SNEGSKA (reference sequence). The CDR3 is 13 amino acids. V shed 6 bases, J shed 7 bases, and the junction held 6 bases outside the gene matches. Written as DNA, the CDR3 is TGCAGTGCGCCCGGACTAGCGGGGGCTGAGCAGTACTTC. It yields the protein CSAPGLAGAEQYF.

The gene calls are TRBV12-3 or TRBV12-4 and TRBJ1-5, with no clear D. Trimming shortened V by 6 bases and J by 3 bases, and 12 bases separated the two germline ends. The CDR3 runs to 14 residues. The CDR3 nucleotides read TGTGCCAGCAGCCCGGACGGTAACAATCAGCCCCAGCATTTT. Encoded protein: CASSPDGNNQPQHF.

The rearrangement uses TRBV7-2 and TRBJ2-5; 10 nucleotides agree with TRBD1. The junction had 8 bases not matched to a gene; V was cut back by 6 bases and J by 4 bases. The CDR3 sequence is 15 residues long. CDR1 is SGHTA, CDR2 FQGNSA, per germline. The CDR3 region has the DNA TGTGCCAGCAGTGGCGGGACAGGGGAGGGAGAGACCCAGTACTTC. This translates into CASSGGTGEGETQYF.

This clonotype occurred a few times. The chain has TRBV7-2 and TRBJ1-2, with D uncertain. Germline V gene sequence: CDR1 SGHTA, CDR2 FQGNSA. The CDR3 has 15 residues. Trimming cost V 1 base and J 2 bases, with 11 bases left between them. In DNA form, the CDR3 reads TGTGCCAGCAGCTTAGATTATGGAGGGAACTATGGCTACACCTTC. Protein sequence: CASSLDYGGNYGYTF.

This clonotype turned up a few times. The genes are TRBV5-1 and TRBJ2-1; D may be TRBD2 (6 bases). V lost 1 base and J lost 8, with 16 bases in between. CDR1 and CDR2 (germline): SGHRS, YFSETQ. The CDR3 has 15 residues. As DNA, the CDR3 is TGCGCCAGCAGCTTGCAAGCCCCCGGGAGCGATGAGCAGTTCTTC. Translated: CASSLQAPGSDEQFF.

This clonotype was found many times. This sequence joins TRBV7-9 and TRBJ1-2; D gene unclear. The CDR3 covers 12 residues. V was clipped by 1 base and J by 8 bases, with 8 bases between them. Per germline, CDR1 SEHNR and CDR2 FQNEAQ (reference sequence). Here the CDR3 reads CASSLEGLGYTF. CDR3 nucleotide sequence: TGTGCCAGCAGCTTAGAAGGGTTGGGCTACACCTTC.